These 32 T cell receptor beta chains originate from one sample sequenced in a study of blood T cell repertoires in COVID-19. Sequenced by immunoSEQ multiplex PCR; TCRdb stores in-frame clones only, minus some. The sample includes over 150,000 clones, 80% to 90% of them seen just once. The sequenced material came from peripheral blood. Receptors originate from a man between 65 and 79 years old with active or convalescent COVID-19.

The chain combines TRBV5-1 with TRBJ1-4, with 8 bases aligning to TRBD1. Trimming took 5 bases from V and 0 from J; bases not matched to a gene: 6. This CDR3 has 16 residues. CDR1 and CDR2 (germline): SGHRS, YFSETQ. CDR3 region: CASRPGQAATNEKLFF. In DNA form, the CDR3 reads TGCGCCAGCAGACCGGGACAGGCTGCAACTAATGAAAAACTGTTTTTT.

The V gene is TRBV24-1, the J gene TRBJ2-1, with TRBD2 identical over 11 bases. Germline V gene sequence: CDR1 KGHDR, CDR2 SFDVKD. CDR3 length: 14 amino acids. J was trimmed by 8 bases and V by 7 bases; bases with no gene match: 6. CDR3 residues: CATRDSGRGHEQFF. CDR3 coding DNA: TGTGCCACCAGAGATAGCGGGAGGGGACATGAGCAGTTCTTC.

The chain employs TRBV5-5 and TRBJ1-5; D is ambiguous. V shed 1 base and J shed 2 bases, with 13 bases lying between them. This CDR3 spans 16 amino acids. Germline V gene lookup returns CDR1 SGHKS and CDR2 YYEKEE (reference sequence). CDR3 sequence reads: CASSLTRGRGNQPQHF. DNA for the CDR3: TGTGCCAGCAGCTTGACCCGGGGTAGGGGCAATCAGCCCCAGCATTTT.

This clone was observed a single time. The chain links TRBV3-1 (or the pseudogene TRBV3-2) to TRBJ1-3; 9 bases map to TRBD1. Germline V gene sequence: CDR1 LGHDT, CDR2 YNNKEL (reference sequence). V gave up 4 bases and J gave up 8 bases; unmatched junction bases: 21. This CDR3 is built from 19 residues. CDR3 sequence reads: CASSRKRGPGQGRSDTIYF. CDR3 coding DNA: TGTGCCAGCAGCCGCAAAAGGGGGCCGGGACAGGGAAGATCGGACACCATATATTTT.

The rearrangement uses TRBV30 and TRBJ1-2; weak D call: TRBD1 (6 bases). Between the trimmed V and J ends, which lost 0 bases and 10 bases, there was a span of 21 bases. Per germline, CDR1 GTSNPN and CDR2 SVGIG (reference sequence). The CDR3 sequence is 15 residues long. Written as DNA, the CDR3 is TGTGCCTGGAGTGTAGTCGGTCAGGGGCCCTCCCACTACACCTTC. Amino acids: CAWSVVGQGPSHYTF.

The chain has TRBV7-3 and TRBJ1-2; 9 bases agree with TRBD1. This CDR3 region has 15 residues. The germline gives CDR1 SGHTA, CDR2 FQGTGA. Trimming took 2 bases from V and 1 from J; bases not matched to a gene: 2. The CDR3 protein is CASSLGTGSNYGYTF. The CDR3 DNA reads as TGTGCCAGCAGCTTAGGGACAGGGAGTAACTATGGCTACACCTTC.

The CDR3 DNA reads as TGTGCCAGTAGTATGGGACAGGGGACTGAAGCTTTCTTT. Its translation: CASSMGQGTEAFF. The V and J genes are TRBV19 and TRBJ1-1; TRBD1 agrees at 10 bases. V gave up 3 bases and J gave up 5 bases; unmatched junction bases: 0. The CDR3 contains 13 residues. Per the germline V gene, CDR1 is LNHDA and CDR2 is SQIVND (reference sequence).

This chain connects TRBV4-3 to TRBJ2-7, with 9 bases identical to TRBD1. The V gene end was trimmed by 5 bases and the J gene end by 5 bases; junction bases not matched to a gene: 7. The V gene's germline CDR1 is LGHNA and CDR2 YSLEER. The CDR3 contains 14 residues. The CDR3 coding sequence is TGCGCCAGCAGCTCGGGGACAGGGTCCCACGAGCAGTACTTC. It codes for CASSSGTGSHEQYF.

The chain uses TRBV12-3 or TRBV12-4 and TRBJ1-1; a possible D gene is TRBD1 (6 bases). The CDR3 consists of 13 residues. V was pared by 6 bases and J by 8 bases, with 16 bases between. CDR3 residues: CASSLNWGTEAFF. The DNA for the CDR3 is TGTGCCAGCAGCCTCAACTGGGGGACAGAAGCTTTCTTT.

This clone appeared a few times. V gene TRBV20-1 combines with J gene TRBJ1-5, with D uncertain. CDR3 length: 10 amino acids. The V end lost 5 bases, the J end lost 7 bases, and 6 bases lay between the germline ends. Germline values: CDR1 DFQATT, CDR2 SNEGSKA (reference sequence). The CDR3 here is CSAGRQPQHF. The CDR3, as DNA: TGCAGTGCTGGCAGGCAGCCCCAGCATTTT.

J is TRBJ2-4 and V is TRBV5-1; 7 bases align to TRBD2. The V gene's germline CDR1 is SGHRS and CDR2 YFSETQ. This CDR3 is 16 amino acids long. V gave up 5 bases and J gave up 2 bases; unmatched junction bases: 10. CDR3 region: CASSLGGEGPKNIQYF. For the CDR3, the DNA is TGCGCCAGCAGTTTAGGAGGGGAGGGCCCCAAAAACATTCAGTACTTC.

The chain carries TRBV9 and TRBJ2-1; the match to TRBD2 covers 12 bases. The CDR3 runs 16 residues. V lost 0 bases and J lost 5; bases outside the gene matches: 3. CDR1 is SGDLS, CDR2 YYNGEE, per germline. CDR3 in DNA: TGTGCCAGCAGCGTAGGGACTAGCGGGACCAACAATGAGCAGTTCTTC. Its translation is CASSVGTSGTNNEQFF.

The rearrangement uses TRBV6-5 and TRBJ1-1; 8 bases agree with TRBD1. V lost 0 bases to trimming and J lost 6 bases; unmatched junction nucleotides: 9. Germline CDR1 and CDR2: MNHEY and SVGAGI. The CDR3 extends over 16 amino acids. CDR3 DNA sequence: TGTGCCAGCAGTTACTCGATTGTGGACAGGGTCGCTGAAGCTTTCTTT. Protein product: CASSYSIVDRVAEAFF.

This chain joins TRBV18 and TRBJ1-5, with D unresolved. There are 15 residues in the CDR3. CDR1 is KGHSH, CDR2 LQKENI, per germline. V was pared by 0 bases and J by 7 bases, with 13 bases between. CDR3 protein: CASSPPEGQRQPQHF. The DNA for the CDR3 is TGTGCCAGCTCACCACCTGAGGGTCAGCGGCAGCCCCAGCATTTT.

V usage is TRBV28 and J usage is TRBJ2-7; TRBD1 agrees at 7 bases. Germline CDR1 MDHEN, CDR2 SYDVKM. V lost 6 bases and J lost 2; bases outside the gene matches: 4. This CDR3 region has 13 residues. The CDR3 DNA follows: TGTGCCAGCAGGGCGCAGGGGGCCTACGAGCAGTACTTC. It codes for CASRAQGAYEQYF.

The chain employs TRBV27 and TRBJ2-7; 11 positions match TRBD2. This CDR3 is built from 15 residues. J lost 8 bases, V lost 10 bases, and 16 bases had no gene match. Germline V gene sequence: CDR1 MNHEY, CDR2 SMNVEV (reference sequence). The CDR3: CATSPVGLAVWQQYF. DNA of the CDR3: TGTGCCACCTCCCCAGTGGGACTAGCGGTCTGGCAGCAGTACTTC.

The chain joins TRBV13 to TRBJ2-1; TRBD1 matches at 7 bases. Germline loops: CDR1 PRHDT, CDR2 FYEKMQ (reference sequence). J lost 0 bases, V lost 4 bases, and 3 bases had no gene match. This CDR3 has 15 residues. Here the CDR3 reads CASSYRDSSYNEQFF. The CDR3 nucleotides read TGTGCCAGCAGCTACCGGGACAGCTCCTACAATGAGCAGTTCTTC.

This chain joins TRBV28 and TRBJ1-1; D gene ambiguous. V was pared by 5 bases and J by 4 bases, with 11 bases between. The CDR3 is 13 residues long. CDR1 is MDHEN and CDR2 is SYDVKM in the germline V gene. The DNA for the CDR3 is TGTGCCAGCAGTCCACAGATATCCACTGAAGCTTTCTTT. Its protein product is CASSPQISTEAFF.

This rearrangement joins TRBV15 to TRBJ1-1, with D possibly matching TRBD1 (6 bases). The CDR3 spans 16 residues. V lost 0 bases to trimming and J lost 1 base, with 12 bases between them. Germline-derived CDR1 and CDR2 are LNHNV and YYDKDF (reference sequence). CDR3 DNA sequence: TGTGCCACCAGCAGAGATTTGGGGGCGTGGAACACTGAAGCTTTCTTT. This gives the protein CATSRDLGAWNTEAFF.

Concerning this clone: In the same sample, other DNA sequences code for this CDR3. The CDR3 sequence is CASSIRDSNQPQHF. CDR3 sequence (DNA): TGTGCCAGTAGTATTCGGGATAGCAATCAGCCCCAGCATTTT. The gene calls are TRBV19 and TRBJ1-5; D gene unclear. The CDR3 is made up of 14 amino acids. Germline values: CDR1 LNHDA, CDR2 SQIVND (reference sequence). V was pared by 3 bases and J by 0 bases, with 6 bases between.

The chain couples TRBV28 to TRBJ1-5, with a weak D call TRBD1 (5 bases). This CDR3 has 14 residues. The V gene's germline CDR1 is MDHEN and CDR2 SYDVKM. V dropped 7 bases and J dropped 4 bases, with 14 bases sitting between them. The CDR3 reads CASTLIRDNQPQHF. DNA of the CDR3: TGTGCCAGCACCTTGATCAGGGATAATCAGCCCCAGCATTTT.

The genes are TRBV19 and TRBJ2-2; 9 nucleotides match TRBD2. The CDR3 is made up of 20 amino acids. Trimming removed 7 bases from V and 4 bases from J; junction bases left unmatched: 22. Per germline, CDR1 LNHDA and CDR2 SQIVND (reference sequence). The CDR3 sequence: CASIPLTYRSSGDVTGELFF. DNA of the CDR3: TGTGCCAGTATACCACTTACTTATAGGTCTAGCGGGGACGTCACCGGGGAGCTGTTTTTT.

The chain carries TRBV5-1 and TRBJ1-1, with 7 nucleotides matching TRBD1. V lost 0 bases and J lost 0; bases outside the gene matches: 8. The germline gives CDR1 SGHRS, CDR2 YFSETQ. This CDR3 is 17 amino acids long. The DNA for the CDR3 is TGCGCCAGCAGCTTGGGACAGGGTGGGAGGATGAACACTGAAGCTTTCTTT. It codes for CASSLGQGGRMNTEAFF.

This clone was recorded only once. This chain links TRBV9 with TRBJ1-5, with 9 bases matching TRBD1. This CDR3 region has 15 residues. With 1 base clipped from V and 7 bases from J, the junction kept 6 bases outside the gene matches. CDR1 and CDR2 from the germline V gene are SGDLS and YYNGEE. The DNA of the CDR3 is TGTGCCAGCAGCGTAACGGGACAGGGTGTACAGCCCCAGCATTTT. Translation gives CASSVTGQGVQPQHF. Filled out from reference TRBV9 and TRBJ1-5, the complete variable domain reads DSGVTQTPKHLITATGQRVTLRCSPRSGDLSVYWYQQSLDQGLQFLIQYYNGEERAKGNILERFSAQQFPDLHSELNLSSLELGDSALYFCASSVTGQGVQPQHFGDGTRLSIL.

This clone occurred a few times. In nucleotides, the CDR3 is TGTGCCAGCAGCTTCGGCAATCAGCCCCAGCATTTT. This translates into CASSFGNQPQHF. The V and J genes are TRBV5-8 and TRBJ1-5; D call uncertain. The CDR3 runs 12 residues. The V end was cut by 2 bases, the J end by 2 bases, with 2 bases between. Germline V lookup: CDR1 SGHTS, CDR2 YDEGEE.

This chain uses TRBV7-9 with TRBJ1-2; 12 bases map to TRBD1. Germline CDR1 is SEHNR and CDR2 is FQNEAQ (reference sequence). Trimming at V came to 4 bases and at J to 6 bases, leaving 6 bases not matched to a gene. CDR3 length: 15 amino acids. Written as DNA, the CDR3 is TGTGCCAGCAGCTCCCGGGACAGGGGGCGAAATGGCTACACCTTC. Translation gives CASSSRDRGRNGYTF.

The sample holds a few counts of this clone. The rearrangement joins TRBV7-2 to TRBJ2-2, with D unresolved. The CDR3 consists of 15 residues. Germline V CDR1 and CDR2: SGHTA, FQGNSA. V lost 5 bases, J lost 5 bases, and 15 bases lay in between. CDR3 sequence reads: CASSAVFSRTGELFF. The CDR3 DNA reads as TGTGCCAGCAGCGCCGTCTTCTCTCGGACCGGGGAGCTGTTTTTT.

The rearrangement links TRBV30 to TRBJ1-3; the D gene is possibly TRBD1 (6 bases). The CDR3 has 14 amino acids. Per germline, CDR1 GTSNPN and CDR2 SVGIG (reference sequence). V was shortened by 5 bases and J by 3 bases, with 14 bases between the two germline ends. The CDR3: CAWLTTGFGNTIYF. The DNA for the CDR3 is TGTGCCTGGCTGACGACAGGCTTTGGAAACACCATATATTTT. The full variable domain, completed using reference TRBV30 and TRBJ1-3, is SQTIHQWPATLVQPVGSPLSLECTVEGTSNPNLYWYRQAAGRGLQLLFYSVGIGQISSEVPQNLSASRPQDRQFILSSKKLLLSDSGFYLCAWLTTGFGNTIYFGEGSWLTVV.

The chain combines TRBV6-5 with TRBJ2-1; 7 bases line up with TRBD2. The ends lost 7 bases at V and 3 bases at J; junction bases unmatched: 9. The CDR3 consists of 15 residues. CDR1 and CDR2 from the germline V gene are MNHEY and SVGAGI. This CDR3 reads CASTGRRGFYNEQFF. CDR3 sequence (DNA): TGTGCCAGCACCGGCCGGCGGGGGTTCTACAATGAGCAGTTCTTC.

The chain couples TRBV18 to TRBJ1-2; a possible D gene is TRBD1 (6 bases). CDR1 is KGHSH and CDR2 is LQKENI in the germline V gene. The CDR3 contains 15 residues. V was shortened by 3 bases and J by 2 bases, with 13 bases between the two germline ends. The CDR3, as DNA: TGTGCCAGCTCACCCAGCAAAGGGGGAAACTATGGCTACACCTTC. Residues: CASSPSKGGNYGYTF.

The J gene is TRBJ2-3, the V gene TRBV5-4, with D perhaps matching TRBD1 (7 bases). Trimming left V 4 bases short and J 11 bases short, with 20 bases between. This CDR3 comprises 14 residues. Per germline, CDR1 SGHNT and CDR2 YYREEE (reference sequence). CDR3 nucleotides: TGTGCCAGCAGCGGGGGGCAGGGGGTTTCTGGGCAGTATTTT. This codes for CASSGGQGVSGQYF.

The chain carries TRBV6-5 and TRBJ1-5, with 7 bases matching TRBD1. J was trimmed by 7 bases and V by 5 bases; bases with no gene match: 8. The CDR3 spans 14 residues. CDR1 MNHEY and CDR2 SVGAGI come from the germline V gene. CDR3 protein: CASSRDRVRQPQHF. The CDR3 DNA reads TGTGCCAGCAGTCGAGACAGGGTAAGACAGCCCCAGCATTTT.